This T cell receptor (beta chain) originates from a study of blood T cell repertoires in COVID-19. As for the study in general: Whether acute or convalescent, the COVID-19 samples came from the United States, Italy and Spain. Sample material is recorded as cDNA or gDNA derived from T cells, B-cell-depleted T cells, or PBMCs.

With 10 bases removed from V and 0 bases from J, the gap between germline ends came to 19 bases. Germline CDR1 is LNHDA and CDR2 is SQIVND (reference sequence). This CDR3 is built from 16 residues. In the original workflow: Estimation of nucleated cell counts relied on the amplification of reference gene primers. Sequencing used immunoSEQ multiplex PCR; TCRdb keeps in-frame clones, though not all of them. V and J calls and clone size are copied from that table; D and trimming were computed from the DNA. This sample has roughly 97,000 clones, with more than 70% found just once. Input material: peripheral blood. This receptor was obtained from a human donor in a cohort sampled during active COVID-19. This rearrangement joins TRBV19 to TRBJ2-1; weak D call: TRBD2 (6 bases). CDR3 nucleotide sequence: TGTGCCACCCGAGAGGGGCGGGGTAGCTCCTACAATGAGCAGTTCTTC. This translates into CATREGRGSSYNEQFF. The full variable domain, completed using reference TRBV19 and TRBJ2-1, is DGGITQSPKYLFRKEGQNVTLSCEQNLNHDAMYWYRQDPGQGLRLIYYSQIVNDFQKGDIAEGYSVSREKKESFPLTVTSAQKNPTAFYLCATREGRGSSYNEQFFGPGTRLTVL.